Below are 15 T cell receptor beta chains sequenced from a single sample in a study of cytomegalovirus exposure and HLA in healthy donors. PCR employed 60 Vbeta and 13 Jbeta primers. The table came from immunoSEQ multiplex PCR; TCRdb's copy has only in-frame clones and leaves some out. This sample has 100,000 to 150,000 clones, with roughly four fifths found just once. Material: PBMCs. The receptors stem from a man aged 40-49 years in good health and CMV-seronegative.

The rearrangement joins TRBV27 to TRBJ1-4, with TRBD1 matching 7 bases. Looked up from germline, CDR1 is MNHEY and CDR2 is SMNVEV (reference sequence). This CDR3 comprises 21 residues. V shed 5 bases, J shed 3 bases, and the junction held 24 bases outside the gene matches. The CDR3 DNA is TGTGCCAGCAGTCGGACAGGTACCCTCAACGTACTCCCTCGGGCTAATGAAAAACTGTTTTTT. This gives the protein CASSRTGTLNVLPRANEKLFF.

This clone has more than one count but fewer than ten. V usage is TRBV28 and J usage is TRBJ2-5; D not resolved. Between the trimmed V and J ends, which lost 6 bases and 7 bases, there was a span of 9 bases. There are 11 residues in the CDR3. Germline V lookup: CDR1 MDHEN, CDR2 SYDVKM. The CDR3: CASSLSGTQYF. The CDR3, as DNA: TGTGCCAGCAGCCTAAGTGGGACCCAGTACTTC.

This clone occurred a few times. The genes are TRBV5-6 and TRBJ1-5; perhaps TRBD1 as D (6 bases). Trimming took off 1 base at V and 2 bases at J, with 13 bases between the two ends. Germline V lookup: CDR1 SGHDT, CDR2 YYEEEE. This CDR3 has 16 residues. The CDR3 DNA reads TGTGCCAGCAGCTTGACTGGGACAATTGGCAATCAGCCCCAGCATTTT. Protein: CASSLTGTIGNQPQHF.

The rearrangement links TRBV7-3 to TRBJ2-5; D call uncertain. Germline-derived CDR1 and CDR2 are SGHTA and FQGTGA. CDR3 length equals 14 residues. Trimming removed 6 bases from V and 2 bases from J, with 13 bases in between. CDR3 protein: CASSTAGWQETQYF. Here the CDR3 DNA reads TGTGCCAGCAGTACCGCAGGATGGCAAGAGACCCAGTACTTC.

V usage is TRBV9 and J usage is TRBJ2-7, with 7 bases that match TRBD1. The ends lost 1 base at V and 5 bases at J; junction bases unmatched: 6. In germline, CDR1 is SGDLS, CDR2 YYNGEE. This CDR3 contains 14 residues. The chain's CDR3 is CASSVKGGYDEQYF. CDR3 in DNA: TGTGCCAGCAGCGTAAAAGGGGGCTACGACGAGCAGTACTTC. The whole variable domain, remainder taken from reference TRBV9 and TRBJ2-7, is DSGVTQTPKHLITATGQRVTLRCSPRSGDLSVYWYQQSLDQGLQFLIQYYNGEERAKGNILERFSAQQFPDLHSELNLSSLELGDSALYFCASSVKGGYDEQYFGPGTRLTVT.

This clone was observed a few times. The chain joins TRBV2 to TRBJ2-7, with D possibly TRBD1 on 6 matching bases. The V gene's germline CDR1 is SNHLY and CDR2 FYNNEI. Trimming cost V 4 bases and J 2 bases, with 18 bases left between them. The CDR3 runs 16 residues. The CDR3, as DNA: TGTGCCAGCAGTGGTGGTGACAGGCCGAAAACCTACGAGCAGTACTTC. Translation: CASSGGDRPKTYEQYF. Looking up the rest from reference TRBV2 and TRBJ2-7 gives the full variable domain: EPEVTQTPSHQVTQMGQEVILRCVPISNHLYFYWYRQILGQKVEFLVSFYNNEISEKSEIFDDQFSVERPDGSNFTLKIRSTKLEDSAMYFCASSGGDRPKTYEQYFGPGTRLTVT.

The CDR3 region is CAIRPTGGDIQYF. The CDR3 bases are TGTGCCATCAGACCTACAGGGGGGGACATTCAGTACTTC. The chain carries TRBV10-3 and TRBJ2-4; tentative D call: TRBD1 (8 bases). The CDR3 runs to 13 residues. Germline-derived CDR1 and CDR2 are ENHRY and SYGVKD. The ends were cut back, 6 bases at V and 8 bases at J, with 14 bases in the middle.

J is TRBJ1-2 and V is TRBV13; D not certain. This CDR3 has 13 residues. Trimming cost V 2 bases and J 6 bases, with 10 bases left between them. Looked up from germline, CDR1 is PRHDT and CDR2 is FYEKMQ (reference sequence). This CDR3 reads CASSLRLAHGYTF. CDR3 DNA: TGTGCCAGCAGCTTACGACTGGCCCATGGCTACACCTTC.

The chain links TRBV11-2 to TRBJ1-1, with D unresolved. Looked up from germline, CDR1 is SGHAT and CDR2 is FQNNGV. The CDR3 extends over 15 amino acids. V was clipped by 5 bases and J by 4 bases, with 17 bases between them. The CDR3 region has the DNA TGTGCCAGCAGCGATCTGGGTGGAGCCGGCACTGAAGCTTTCTTT. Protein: CASSDLGGAGTEAFF.

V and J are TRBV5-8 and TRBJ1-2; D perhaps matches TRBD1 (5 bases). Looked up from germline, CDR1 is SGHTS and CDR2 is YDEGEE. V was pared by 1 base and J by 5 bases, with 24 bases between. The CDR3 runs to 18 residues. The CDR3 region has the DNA TGTGCCAGCAGCTTGACCATTGGGGGGTCCGAATCTATTTATGGCTACACCTTC. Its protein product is CASSLTIGGSESIYGYTF.

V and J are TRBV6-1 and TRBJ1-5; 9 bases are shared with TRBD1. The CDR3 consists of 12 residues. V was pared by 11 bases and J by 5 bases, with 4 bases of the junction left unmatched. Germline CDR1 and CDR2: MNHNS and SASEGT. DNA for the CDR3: TGTGCCGGACGGACAGGGGATCAGCCCCAGCATTTT. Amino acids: CAGRTGDQPQHF.

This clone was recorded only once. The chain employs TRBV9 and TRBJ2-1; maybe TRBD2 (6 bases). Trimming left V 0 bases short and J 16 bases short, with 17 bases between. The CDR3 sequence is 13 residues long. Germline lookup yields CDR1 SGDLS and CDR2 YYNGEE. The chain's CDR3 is CASSVDVGGLEFF. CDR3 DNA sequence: TGTGCCAGCAGCGTAGACGTGGGAGGTCTCGAATTCTTC.

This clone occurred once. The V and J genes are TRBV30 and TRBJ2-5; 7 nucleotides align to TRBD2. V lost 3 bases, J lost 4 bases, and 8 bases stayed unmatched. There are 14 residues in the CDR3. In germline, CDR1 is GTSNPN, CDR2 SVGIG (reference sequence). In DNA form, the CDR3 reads TGTGCCTGGAGGTGGTCGTGGGGGGGAGAGACCCAGTACTTC. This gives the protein CAWRWSWGGETQYF. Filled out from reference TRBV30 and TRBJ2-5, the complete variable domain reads SQTIHQWPATLVQPVGSPLSLECTVEGTSNPNLYWYRQAAGRGLQLLFYSVGIGQISSEVPQNLSASRPQDRQFILSSKKLLLSDSGFYLCAWRWSWGGETQYFGPGTRLLVL.

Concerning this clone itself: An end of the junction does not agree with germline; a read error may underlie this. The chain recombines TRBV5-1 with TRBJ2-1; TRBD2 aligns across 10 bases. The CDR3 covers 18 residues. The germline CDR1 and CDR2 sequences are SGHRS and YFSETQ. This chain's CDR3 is CASSLATLAGGSYTEQFF. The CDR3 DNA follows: TGCGCCAGCAGCTTGGCCACCTTAGCGGGGGGTTCCTACACTGAGCAGTTCTTC.

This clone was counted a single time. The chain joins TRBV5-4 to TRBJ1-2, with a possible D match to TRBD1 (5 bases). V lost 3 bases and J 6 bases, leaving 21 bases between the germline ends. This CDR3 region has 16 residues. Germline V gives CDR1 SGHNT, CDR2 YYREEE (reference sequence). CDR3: CASSSVDRILENGYTF. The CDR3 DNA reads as TGTGCCAGCAGCTCGGTTGACAGAATTTTAGAGAATGGCTACACCTTC.